This record covers a single T cell receptor (beta chain). The data were produced by immunoSEQ multiplex PCR, yet TCRdb's version contains in-frame clones alone and is incomplete. In the table there are about 90,000 clones, over 80% of which are singletons. The data were taken from a study of OX40 agonist ivuxolimab in advanced cancers. Whole-study context: Prior therapy, whether anti-PD-1, anti-PD-L1 or anti-CTLA-4, was allowed, and 30% to 40% had some.

This CDR3 spans 16 amino acids. Germline CDR1 SGDLS, CDR2 YYNGEE. Trimming shortened V by 0 bases and J by 4 bases, and 16 bases separated the two germline ends. The receptor was isolated from an adult with an advanced solid tumor such as melanoma, head and neck, liver or kidney cancer. Material: CD4+ or CD8+ T cells sorted from blood, obtained in a trial of the OX40 agonist ivuxolimab. The chain joins TRBV9 to TRBJ2-5, with D possibly called TRBD1 or TRBD2 (6 bases each). This CDR3 reads CASSVANRVGGETQYF. DNA of the CDR3: TGTGCCAGCAGCGTAGCAAACAGGGTGGGGGGAGAGACCCAGTACTTC. Full variable domain (outside the CDR3, taken from reference TRBV9 and TRBJ2-5): DSGVTQTPKHLITATGQRVTLRCSPRSGDLSVYWYQQSLDQGLQFLIQYYNGEERAKGNILERFSAQQFPDLHSELNLSSLELGDSALYFCASSVANRVGGETQYFGPGTRLLVL.